This T cell receptor (beta chain) was retrieved from a study of blood T cell repertoires in COVID-19 (TCRdb year 2020). For context, the study as a whole: Samples covering the acute and convalescent phases of COVID-19 were provided by collaborators in the United States, Italy and Spain. Nearly every sample came with metadata listing a de-identified subject ID, COVID-19 status, age in years and sex. The samples were drawn from two sources: the first 160 participants of the ongoing ImmuneRACE study, and some 1,300 subjects contributed by 6 global collaborators. Where available, HLA class I and class II types were obtained from metadata supplied by the sample provider rather than from assay-based typing. The repertoires were made available in a free public database intended to serve as a resource for research on the immune response to SARS-CoV-2. The material from the prospective study consisted of cDNA or gDNA derived from T cells, B-cell-depleted T cells, or PBMCs. The dataset comprised deeply sampled blood TCRbeta repertoires from subjects exposed to, actively infected with, or recovered from COVID-19. Overall study outcomes, separate from this receptor: Clinical and demographic metadata were provided uncurated, with the amount varying by source and participant.

The CDR3 measures 16 amino acids from cysteine to phenylalanine. CDR3 DNA only is kept here, 48 bases in frame from base 1. Per the germline V gene, MNHNS is the CDR1 and SASEGT is the CDR2. V lost 2 bases and J lost 4 bases; the stretch between them is 15 bases long. At one collaborating source in Seattle, patients were enrolled during active infection and were followed longitudinally through the course of disease. Collaborating institutions collected whole blood in K2EDTA tubes following their own protocols. For TCRbeta analysis, collaborators shipped samples as frozen whole blood, isolated PBMCs, or DNA extracted from either of those sample types. As regards this clone: It lacks a known antigen. No per-base quality is available; no much larger clone lies one base away.

TCRbeta CDR3 regions were amplified from genomic DNA by means of the immunoSEQ Assay, a bias-controlled multiplex PCR. As for how the authors treated the data: Nucleated cell counts per sample were estimated from amplification of reference gene primers within the assay. To quantify the absolute abundance of each unique TCRbeta CDR3 rearrangement, sequence reads were collapsed and filtered. Productive Simpson clonality was computed per sample as the square root of Simpson's diversity index over productive rearrangements. TCRdb provides this immuneACCESS table in a form limited to in-frame rearrangements. Some clones are lacking; in checked studies, under half of them reflect an unresolved V gene, and why the rest are absent is not known. V and J calls and clone size come straight from that table; D and trimming were deduced from the DNA. The sample table holds 200,000 to 250,000 clones, of which 65% to 90% were seen once. The top ten clones comprise more than 2% of the sample.

The TCR was taken from a woman aged 65 to 85 with COVID-19, enrolled during active disease. This chain is built from TRBV6-1 and TRBJ1-3, with a weak D call of TRBD1 (6 bases match). Specimen: peripheral blood. CDR3 reads: CASSETGFDGGNTIYF. Read as DNA, the sequence is TGTGCCAGCAGTGAAACAGGGTTCGATGGAGGAAACACCATATATTTT.